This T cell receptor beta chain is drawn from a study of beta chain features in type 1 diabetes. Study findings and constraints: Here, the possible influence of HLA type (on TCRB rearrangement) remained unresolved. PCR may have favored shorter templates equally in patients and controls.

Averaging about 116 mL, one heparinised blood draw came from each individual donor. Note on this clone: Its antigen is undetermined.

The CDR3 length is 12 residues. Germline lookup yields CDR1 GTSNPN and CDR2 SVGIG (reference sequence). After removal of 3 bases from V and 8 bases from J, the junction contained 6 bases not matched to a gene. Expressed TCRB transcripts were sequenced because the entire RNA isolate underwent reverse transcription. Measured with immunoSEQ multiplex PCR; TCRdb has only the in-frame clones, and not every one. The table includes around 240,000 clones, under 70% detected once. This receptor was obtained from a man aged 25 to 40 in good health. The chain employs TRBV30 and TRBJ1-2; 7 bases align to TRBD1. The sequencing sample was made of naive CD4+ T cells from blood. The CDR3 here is CAWRAGGQGYTF. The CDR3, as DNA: TGTGCCTGGAGGGCAGGGGGACAGGGCTACACCTTC.